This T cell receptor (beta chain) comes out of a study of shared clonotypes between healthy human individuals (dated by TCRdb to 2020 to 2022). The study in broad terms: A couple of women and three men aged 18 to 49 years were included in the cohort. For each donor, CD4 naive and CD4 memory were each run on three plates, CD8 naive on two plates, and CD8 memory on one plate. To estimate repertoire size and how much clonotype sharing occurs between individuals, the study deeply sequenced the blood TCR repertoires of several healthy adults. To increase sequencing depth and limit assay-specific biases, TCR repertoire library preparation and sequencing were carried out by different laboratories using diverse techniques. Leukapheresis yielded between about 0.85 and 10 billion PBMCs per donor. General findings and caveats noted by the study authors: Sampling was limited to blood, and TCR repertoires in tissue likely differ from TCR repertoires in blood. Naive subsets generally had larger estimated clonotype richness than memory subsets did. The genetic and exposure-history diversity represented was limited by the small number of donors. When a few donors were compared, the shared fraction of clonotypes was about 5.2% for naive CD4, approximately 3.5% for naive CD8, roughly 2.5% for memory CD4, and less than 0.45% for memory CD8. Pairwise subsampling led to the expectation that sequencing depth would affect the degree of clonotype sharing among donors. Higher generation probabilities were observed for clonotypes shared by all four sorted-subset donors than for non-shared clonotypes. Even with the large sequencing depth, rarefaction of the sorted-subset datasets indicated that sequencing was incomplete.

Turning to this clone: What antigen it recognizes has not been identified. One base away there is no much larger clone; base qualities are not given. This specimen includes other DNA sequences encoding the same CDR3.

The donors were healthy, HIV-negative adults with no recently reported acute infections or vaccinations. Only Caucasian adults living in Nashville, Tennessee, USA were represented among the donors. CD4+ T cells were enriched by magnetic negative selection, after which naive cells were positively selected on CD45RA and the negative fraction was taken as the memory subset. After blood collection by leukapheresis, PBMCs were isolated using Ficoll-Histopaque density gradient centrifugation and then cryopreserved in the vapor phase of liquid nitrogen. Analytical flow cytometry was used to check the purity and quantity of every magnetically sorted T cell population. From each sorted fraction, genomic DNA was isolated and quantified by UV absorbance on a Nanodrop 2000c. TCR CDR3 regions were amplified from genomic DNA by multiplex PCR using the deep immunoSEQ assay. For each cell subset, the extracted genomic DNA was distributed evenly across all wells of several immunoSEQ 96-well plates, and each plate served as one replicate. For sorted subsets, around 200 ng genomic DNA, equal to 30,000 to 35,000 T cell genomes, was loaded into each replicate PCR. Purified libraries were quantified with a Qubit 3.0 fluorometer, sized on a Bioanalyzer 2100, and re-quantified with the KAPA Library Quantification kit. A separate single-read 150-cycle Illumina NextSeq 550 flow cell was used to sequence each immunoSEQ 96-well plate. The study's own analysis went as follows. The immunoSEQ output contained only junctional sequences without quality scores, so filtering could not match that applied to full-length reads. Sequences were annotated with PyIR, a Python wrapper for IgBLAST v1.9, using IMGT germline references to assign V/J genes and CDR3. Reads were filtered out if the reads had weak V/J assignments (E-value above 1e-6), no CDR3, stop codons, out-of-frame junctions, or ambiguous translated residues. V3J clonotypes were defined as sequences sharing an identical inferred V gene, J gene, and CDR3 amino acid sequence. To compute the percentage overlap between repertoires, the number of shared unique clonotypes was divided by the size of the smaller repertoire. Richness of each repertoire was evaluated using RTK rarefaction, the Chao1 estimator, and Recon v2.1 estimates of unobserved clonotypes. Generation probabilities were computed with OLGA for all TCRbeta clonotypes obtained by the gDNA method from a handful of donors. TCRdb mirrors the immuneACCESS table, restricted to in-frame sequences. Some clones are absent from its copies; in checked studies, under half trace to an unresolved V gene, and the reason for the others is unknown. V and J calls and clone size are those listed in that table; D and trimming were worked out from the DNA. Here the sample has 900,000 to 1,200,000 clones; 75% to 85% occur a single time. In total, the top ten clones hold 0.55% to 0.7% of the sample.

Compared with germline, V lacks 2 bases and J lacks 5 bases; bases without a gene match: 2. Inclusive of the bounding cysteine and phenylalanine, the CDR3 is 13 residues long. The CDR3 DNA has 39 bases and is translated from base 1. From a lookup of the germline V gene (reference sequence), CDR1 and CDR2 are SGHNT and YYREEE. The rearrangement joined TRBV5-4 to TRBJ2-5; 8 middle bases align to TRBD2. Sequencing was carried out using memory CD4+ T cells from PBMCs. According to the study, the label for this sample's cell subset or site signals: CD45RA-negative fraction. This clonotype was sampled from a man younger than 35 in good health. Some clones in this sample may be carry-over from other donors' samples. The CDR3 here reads CASSLAGVETQYF. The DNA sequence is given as TGTGCCAGCAGCTTAGCGGGAGTGGAGACCCAGTACTTC. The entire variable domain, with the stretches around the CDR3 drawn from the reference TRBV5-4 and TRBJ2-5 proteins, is ETGVTQSPTHLIKTRGQQVTLRCSSQSGHNTVSWYQQALGQGPQFIFQYYREEENGRGNFPPRFSGLQFPNYSSELNVNALELDDSALYLCASSLAGVETQYFGPGTRLLVL.